This T cell receptor beta chain was captured in a study of T-cell reconstitution after alpha-beta-depleted transplantation in children. Findings and caveats of the study: The main origin of T-cell counts and diversity one year after transplant was newly produced T cells.

It was with unique molecular identifiers that the TCRbeta library was prepared. TCRdb fed the PCR reads into MiXCR, producing one record per CDR3 protein. The sample shows around 270,000 distinct CDR3 sequences, over 9.5% of them seen only once. J was trimmed by 4 bases and V by 6 bases; bases with no gene match: 8. Per germline, CDR1 SQVTM and CDR2 ANQGSEA. CDR3 length equals 14 residues. This clonotype appeared many times. Its specificity is not known. This chain joins TRBV29-1 and TRBJ1-3; 8 bases fit TRBD1. This receptor was identified in a boy younger than two with acute myeloid leukemia, due to receive a stem cell transplant. Sequenced here: PBMCs, sampled before TCRalphabeta/CD19-depleted stem cell transplant. CDR3 sequence reads: CSVEDRDAGNTIYF. The DNA of the CDR3 is TGCAGCGTGGAGGACAGGGATGCAGGAAACACCATATATTTT.